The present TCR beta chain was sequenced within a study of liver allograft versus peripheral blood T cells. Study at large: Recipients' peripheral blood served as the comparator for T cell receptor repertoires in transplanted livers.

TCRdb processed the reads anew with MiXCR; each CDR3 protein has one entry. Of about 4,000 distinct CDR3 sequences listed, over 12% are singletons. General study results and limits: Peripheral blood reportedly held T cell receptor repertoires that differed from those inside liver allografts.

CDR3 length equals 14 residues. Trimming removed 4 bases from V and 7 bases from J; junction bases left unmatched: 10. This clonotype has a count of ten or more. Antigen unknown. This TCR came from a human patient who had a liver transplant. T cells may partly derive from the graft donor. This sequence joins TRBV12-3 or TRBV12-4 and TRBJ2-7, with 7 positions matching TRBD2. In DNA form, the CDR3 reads TGTGCCAGCAGTTGGGATAGCGGGCGGCGGGAGCAGTACTTC. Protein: CASSWDSGRREQYF.